This T cell receptor beta chain was captured by sequencing in a study of CD8+ T cells in alopecia areata. Background on the study: At a dose of 5 to 10 mg twice daily, oral tofacitinib was given to treated patients.

To note about this clone: Its antigen is not known.

Findings of the study overall: Across lesional scalp, and particularly alopecia totalis/universalis, clonality surpassed that of normal scalp.

This CDR3 is built from 15 residues. The V end was cut by 0 bases, the J end by 5 bases, with 15 bases between. Germline CDR1 SGHRS, CDR2 YFSETQ. As part of sample collection, lesional scalp punch biopsies and peripheral blood were taken from alopecia areata patients. In each case, RNA was isolated and then reverse transcribed into cDNA as the sequencing template. TCRdb keeps only in-frame clones here, not all; method: immunoSEQ multiplex PCR. The sample consists of under 250,000 clones, around 62% of them appearing once. Sequenced material: CD4+ T cells sorted from blood, taken at week 0. This sequence joins TRBV5-1 and TRBJ2-7; D may be TRBD1 (6 bases). This clonotype was obtained from a human donor with alopecia areata. This chain's CDR3 is CASSLVSGAEDEQYF. Here the CDR3 DNA reads TGCGCCAGCAGCTTGGTGTCAGGGGCGGAGGACGAGCAGTACTTC.